Shown below are 26 T cell receptor beta chains from a single sample sequenced in a study of blood T cell repertoires in COVID-19 (dated by TCRdb to 2018 to 2020). The library was produced with the immunoSEQ multiplex PCR assay. TCRdb carries this immuneACCESS record with in-frame sequences only. Its versions omit some clonotypes, under half of them owing to an unresolved V gene in the studies checked, with the rest unexplained. The sample table lists roughly 300,000 clones, around 90% of them with a count of one. Approximately 7.5% of the sample lies in the top ten. The sequencing input was peripheral blood. Receptor source: a woman in her 30s with COVID-19, enrolled during active disease.

About this clone itself: This CDR3 is also generated by other DNA sequences in the sample. This CDR3 is CASSEAGGATDTQYF. In DNA, the CDR3 is TGTGCCAGCAGTGAAGCGGGGGGAGCCACAGATACGCAGTATTTT. The chain employs TRBV6-1 and TRBJ2-3; a possible D gene is TRBD2 (6 bases). The germline CDR1 and CDR2 sequences are MNHNS and SASEGT. Trimming removed 0 bases from V and 2 bases from J, with 9 bases in between. This CDR3 spans 15 amino acids.

The chain joins TRBV7-9 to TRBJ1-1; 8 positions agree with TRBD1. Germline CDR1 reads SEHNR; CDR2 reads FQNEAQ (reference sequence). J lost 0 bases, V lost 3 bases, and 6 bases had no gene match. The CDR3 consists of 16 residues. In nucleotides, the CDR3 is TGTGCCAGCAGCTTGGCAGGGGGCGTCATGAACACTGAAGCTTTCTTT. It codes for CASSLAGGVMNTEAFF.

V gene TRBV10-1 combines with J gene TRBJ2-3; 8 bases align to TRBD2. Germline values: CDR1 WNHNN, CDR2 SYGVQD (reference sequence). The CDR3 sequence is 17 residues long. V gave up 5 bases and J gave up 4 bases; unmatched junction bases: 14. The CDR3 is CASSLLTSVISPDTQYF. For the CDR3, the DNA is TGCGCCAGCAGTCTATTGACTAGCGTAATTAGCCCAGATACGCAGTATTTT.

This chain joins TRBV27 and TRBJ1-2; 7 nucleotides agree with TRBD1. The CDR3 has 16 residues. From germline, CDR1 is MNHEY and CDR2 SMNVEV (reference sequence). V trimming: 3 bases; J trimming: 3 bases; junction bases outside the gene matches: 10. CDR3 sequence: CASSFITGTDYYGYTF. CDR3 sequence (DNA): TGTGCCAGCAGTTTCATTACCGGGACAGACTACTATGGCTACACCTTC.

This chain uses TRBV15 with TRBJ1-5; a weak D match, TRBD1 (6 bases). The CDR3 has 14 residues. CDR1 is LNHNV, CDR2 YYDKDF, per germline (reference sequence). The V end lost 4 bases, the J end lost 0 bases, and 7 bases lay between the germline ends. CDR3 region: CATSKGDSNQPQHF. The CDR3 region has the DNA TGTGCCACCAGCAAGGGGGATAGCAATCAGCCCCAGCATTTT.

The chain links TRBV28 to TRBJ1-5; D might be TRBD1 (6 bases). Germline values: CDR1 MDHEN, CDR2 SYDVKM. Trimming cost V 7 bases and J 6 bases, with 16 bases left between them. This CDR3 region has 14 residues. In DNA form, the CDR3 reads TGTGCCAGCATACTGGGGGGGGGCGGTCAGCCCCAGCATTTT. Translation: CASILGGGGQPQHF.

This chain joins TRBV12-3 or TRBV12-4 and TRBJ1-2; D ambiguous. The CDR3 extends over 12 amino acids. Trimming took off 3 bases at V and 4 bases at J, with 6 bases between the two ends. The CDR3 loop reads CASSFPFYGYTF. For the CDR3, the DNA is TGTGCCAGCAGTTTTCCGTTCTATGGCTACACCTTC.

The V gene is TRBV4-3, the J gene TRBJ2-2, with D hard to call. The CDR3 is 13 amino acids. Trimming removed 3 bases from V and 6 bases from J, with 8 bases in between. Germline V gene sequence: CDR1 LGHNA, CDR2 YSLEER. The DNA of the CDR3 is TGCGCCAGCAGCCAGACACTGCCCGGGGAGCTGTTTTTT. It yields the protein CASSQTLPGELFF.

This chain connects TRBV6-5 to TRBJ1-1; no clear D. CDR3 length: 14 residues. Trimming stripped 5 bases from V and 4 bases from J, with 14 bases between. CDR1 is MNHEY, CDR2 SVGAGI, per germline. The CDR3 region has the DNA TGTGCCAGCAGTCGACGGGAAGGGAGCACTGAAGCTTTCTTT. Protein product: CASSRREGSTEAFF.

The genes are TRBV23-1 and TRBJ2-3; TRBD2 matches at 7 bases. TRBV23-1 has ORF status, its function being uncertain. The CDR3 totals 15 residues. Losses at the gene ends were 3 bases for V and 1 base for J; bases not matched to a gene: 4. This CDR3 is CASSQGGRGTDTQYF. The CDR3 nucleotides read TGCGCCAGCAGTCAGGGGGGGAGGGGCACAGATACGCAGTATTTT.

This clone was recorded only once. This chain uses TRBV28 with TRBJ2-3; 12 positions match TRBD1. Germline V gene lookup returns CDR1 MDHEN and CDR2 SYDVKM. There are 14 residues in the CDR3. Unmatched junction bases numbered 1, after V lost 4 bases and J lost 5 bases. The chain's CDR3 is CASSWDRGRDTQYF. The DNA for the CDR3 is TGTGCCAGCAGTTGGGACAGGGGGCGAGATACGCAGTATTTT.

The V gene is TRBV7-9, the J gene TRBJ2-7; 10 positions agree with TRBD1. Germline assignment: CDR1 SEHNR and CDR2 FQNEAQ (reference sequence). V was pared by 5 bases and J by 3 bases, with 13 bases of the junction left unmatched. This CDR3 is 17 amino acids long. In DNA, the CDR3 is TGTGCCAGCAGCCCAAATCCGGGACAGGGGCGACACTACGAGCAGTACTTC. Amino acid sequence: CASSPNPGQGRHYEQYF.

This clone was recorded once. The chain combines TRBV15 with TRBJ2-1, with D unclear. Germline V gene sequence: CDR1 LNHNV, CDR2 YYDKDF (reference sequence). The CDR3 covers 12 residues. Trimming shortened V by 0 bases and J by 10 bases, and 7 bases separated the two germline ends. CDR3 in amino acids: CATSRDPEEQFF. The CDR3, as DNA: TGTGCCACCAGCAGAGATCCGGAGGAGCAGTTCTTC.

V is TRBV5-5 and J is TRBJ1-3; D gene uncertain. This CDR3 contains 14 residues. The ends were cut back, 4 bases at V and 0 bases at J, with 8 bases in the middle. Germline-derived CDR1 and CDR2 are SGHKS and YYEKEE (reference sequence). Here the CDR3 reads CASSLGISGNTIYF. The CDR3 DNA reads as TGTGCCAGCAGCCTCGGGATCTCTGGAAACACCATATATTTT.

V usage is TRBV21-1 and J usage is TRBJ1-5. TRBV21-1 is shown as a pseudogene. CDR3 length equals 17 residues. This CDR3 reads CASSKVSGGSGNQPQHF. CDR3 DNA: TGTGCCAGCAGCAAAGTATCGGGAGGGTCGGGCAATCAGCCCCAGCATTTT.

The V call is TRBV27, the J call TRBJ1-5; D unresolved. The CDR3 loop spans 15 amino acids. V shed 4 bases and J shed 2 bases, with 12 bases lying between them. Germline V CDR1 and CDR2: MNHEY, SMNVEV (reference sequence). The CDR3 protein is CASSSRRSGNQPQHF. CDR3 coding DNA: TGTGCCAGCAGTTCTCGGCGGAGCGGCAATCAGCCCCAGCATTTT.

The V and J genes are TRBV27 and TRBJ2-4; weak D call: TRBD2 (6 bases). The CDR3 runs 14 residues. Germline CDR1 reads MNHEY; CDR2 reads SMNVEV (reference sequence). Trimming removed 1 base from V and 10 bases from J, with 14 bases in between. CDR3 coding DNA: TGTGCCAGCAGTTTATTGGGCAACGGAGGGATTCAGTACTTC. Protein: CASSLLGNGGIQYF.

For this clone: Distinct nucleotide sequences in the sample also encode this CDR3. The CDR3 nucleotides are TGTGCCAGCAGCTTAGGGGGCGGCTACGAGCAGTACTTC. Translated: CASSLGGGYEQYF. The chain combines TRBV7-8 with TRBJ2-7; TRBD1 might be the D (5 bases). Germline values: CDR1 SGHVS, CDR2 FQNEAQ. Deletions cut 1 base from V and 3 bases from J, with 7 bases between. CDR3 size: 13 residues. The variable domain in full, completed from reference TRBV7-8 and TRBJ2-7, reads GAGVSQSPRYKVAKRGQDVALRCDPISGHVSLFWYQQALGQGPEFLTYFQNEAQLDKSGLPSDRFFAERPEGSVSTLKIQRTQQEDSAVYLCASSLGGGYEQYFGPGTRLTVT.

This clone came up once. V is TRBV4-3 and J is TRBJ1-5; D is unresolved. Trimming removed 2 bases at V and 7 bases at J, with 18 bases between. The CDR3 is 16 residues long. Germline CDR1 LGHNA, CDR2 YSLEER. CDR3 DNA sequence: TGCGCCAGCAGCCAAACCTTCCCTTCGAGCAGGCAGCCCCAGCATTTT. Its translation: CASSQTFPSSRQPQHF.

The chain employs TRBV24-1 and TRBJ2-5; TRBD1 matches 8 bases. CDR3 size: 14 residues. Germline V gene sequence: CDR1 KGHDR, CDR2 SFDVKD. V trimming: 4 bases; J trimming: 5 bases; junction bases outside the gene matches: 5. This CDR3 is CATSDPRGLETQYF. CDR3 coding DNA: TGTGCCACCAGTGACCCCAGGGGGCTGGAGACCCAGTACTTC.

The chain couples TRBV4-2 to TRBJ2-7; D may be TRBD1 (5 bases). The CDR3 length is 16 residues. Trimming removed 0 bases from V and 2 bases from J, with 14 bases in between. Germline V CDR1 and CDR2: LGHNA, YNFKEQ. The CDR3 sequence is CASSQEDGLGAYEQYF. Here the CDR3 DNA reads TGTGCCAGCAGCCAAGAAGACGGCCTAGGGGCCTACGAGCAGTACTTC.

The gene calls are TRBV5-1 and TRBJ2-1, with D hard to call. V lost 0 bases and J lost 0, with 10 bases in between. CDR3 length equals 16 residues. The V gene's germline CDR1 is SGHRS and CDR2 YFSETQ. The CDR3 sequence is CASSLGTAHSYNEQFF. CDR3 nucleotide sequence: TGCGCCAGCAGCTTGGGCACAGCTCACTCCTACAATGAGCAGTTCTTC.

V is TRBV28 and J is TRBJ1-1; D remains ambiguous. This CDR3 has 16 amino acids. V lost 5 bases and J lost 2, with 18 bases in between. In germline, CDR1 is MDHEN, CDR2 SYDVKM. CDR3 sequence reads: CASSPSSWGGNTEAFF. The DNA of the CDR3 is TGTGCCAGCAGTCCATCCTCCTGGGGAGGAAACACTGAAGCTTTCTTT.

This chain joins TRBV2 and TRBJ2-7, with TRBD1 identical over 8 bases. The germline gives CDR1 SNHLY, CDR2 FYNNEI. J was trimmed by 3 bases and V by 6 bases; bases with no gene match: 10. The CDR3 spans 15 residues. The CDR3 loop is CASRRDRDRSYEQYF. CDR3 bases: TGTGCCAGCAGGAGAGACCGGGACAGGAGCTACGAGCAGTACTTC.

This clone was detected only a few times. The chain joins TRBV4-1 to TRBJ2-1, with TRBD2 identical over 15 bases. The germline CDR1 and CDR2 sequences are MGHRA and YSYEKL. V lost 2 bases to trimming and J lost 4 bases; unmatched junction nucleotides: 6. This CDR3 has 18 residues. The CDR3 DNA reads TGCGCCAGCAGCCAACCGGGACTAGCGGGAGGTTGGTACAATGAGCAGTTCTTC. Protein: CASSQPGLAGGWYNEQFF.

The gene calls are TRBV3-1 (or the pseudogene TRBV3-2) and TRBJ2-4; 10 bases are a match to TRBD2. CDR3 length: 17 residues. Germline loops: CDR1 LGHDT, CDR2 YNNKEL (reference sequence). Unmatched junction bases numbered 11, after V lost 0 bases and J lost 9 bases. CDR3 loop: CASSQDKREGLSRIQYF. The CDR3 DNA is TGTGCCAGCAGCCAAGATAAGCGGGAGGGCCTCTCCCGCATTCAGTACTTC.